The text below deals with one T cell receptor (beta chain). The antigen it binds to is not known. Base qualities are not recorded, but no much larger clone differs from it by a single base. The sample's time point label is to be understood as: four to five weeks on oral tofacitinib. The treatment or condition label, read with the paper, signifies: oral pan-JAK inhibitor, 5-10 mg twice daily. Lesional scalp punch biopsies and peripheral blood were collected from alopecia areata patients. PBMCs were isolated by density centrifugation and stained for CD3, CD4 and CD8, after which CD4+ and CD8+ T cells were sorted on a FACSAria. Taken from cysteine to phenylalanine, the CDR3 has 14 residues. This entry keeps only the CDR3 DNA: 42 bases, framed from base 1. The V end gives up 6 bases and the J end 6 bases, leaving 10 bases in the junction not matched to a gene. CDR1 and CDR2 were assigned from the germline V gene as SQVTM and ANQGSEA.

The library was generated by the immunoSEQ multiplex PCR assay. RNA was extracted from all samples and reverse transcribed into cDNA, which served as template for TCR sequencing. First-strand cDNA was synthesized with SuperScript III using a 2:1 mix of oligo-dT and random hexamers. A synthetic immune receptor repertoire was used to measure amplification bias, and any remaining bias was corrected computationally. The source study handled its data this way. After raw reads were preprocessed to remove errors, the CDR3 was defined following IMGT conventions as running from the conserved cysteine to phenylalanine. Clonality was computed as 1 minus the Shannon entropy, with the entropy normalized by log2 of the number of productive unique TCRs. CD4 or CD8 identity of scalp clones was inferred by cross-referencing scalp TCRbeta sequences with sorted blood CD4 and CD8 repertoires. Here the immuneACCESS table is served through TCRdb, limited to in-frame sequences with V and J called. Missing clones are a known gap in these copies; in checked studies unresolved V genes cover under half, and the rest lacks a known reason. Clone size and V and J calls were adopted from that table, with D and trimming inferred from the DNA. For this sample the table gives 100,000 to 150,000 clones, of which 61% were detected only once. Of the sample, approximately 5.1% is held by the ten largest clones.

This sample was taken from a study of CD8+ T cells in alopecia areata (dated by TCRdb to the late 2010s). About the investigation overall: The treated patients, all with moderate-to-severe alopecia areata, were enrolled in an open-label pilot trial of oral tofacitinib given at 5 to 10 mg twice daily. In both human patients and the C3H/HeJ mouse model, the study applied high-throughput TCRbeta sequencing to look at T cell clonal expansion in alopecia areata. Clonality in the scalp was compared among normal scalp (n=4), patchy alopecia areata scalp (n=8), and alopecia totalis/universalis scalp (n=8). Human TCRbeta sequencing covered scalp tissue and sorted CD4+ and CD8+ peripheral blood T cells from patchy and totalis/universalis alopecia areata patients and healthy controls. Amplification of TCRbeta CDR3 regions was done by immunoSEQ multiplex PCR using 35 Vbeta forward primers and 13 Jbeta reverse primers. Patients on tofacitinib were biopsied at baseline and after 4 and 24 weeks of treatment, and several of the patients also had a later scalp biopsy. Tofacitinib was given for 6 to 18 months, followed by 6 months of follow-up off drug to assess delayed response and recurrence. Disease severity in treated patients was measured with the SALT score, which quantifies the percentage of affected scalp surface area. The RNA source kit depended on sample type: the PAXgene miRNA kit for fixed scalp, the miRNeasy kit for PBMCs, and the RNeasy kit for mouse skin.

Overall study outcomes, separate from this receptor: Compared with normal scalp, lesional scalp had higher clonality and more expanded CD8+ clones, particularly in alopecia totalis/universalis, a pattern that suggests antigenic drive. TCR sequences shared between patients were less clear than in mice, possibly partly because of HLA diversity in the patient population. During tofacitinib treatment, many expanded lesional clones stuck around in both scalp and blood, and this persistence may partly explain why relapse happens after treatment is stopped. Tofacitinib significantly lowered scalp clonality and the number of expanded CD8+ clones among the top 100 scalp clones. Scalp TCR repertoire analysis is complicated because resident alphabeta T cells in normal human skin are also sequenced, whereas mouse skin is dominated by gammadelta T cells. Because the treated cohort was small and included a single nonresponder, larger studies are needed to assess links between baseline CD8+ expansion and response.

The specimen was CD4+ T cells sorted from blood, collected at week 4, from a patient treated with tofacitinib. The receptor comes from a human donor with alopecia areata. In this chain, TRBV29-1 is recombined with TRBJ2-1, with TRBD2 identical over 8 junction bases. The base sequence is TGCAGCGTAGTACTAGCGGTAGGGGGCAATGAGCAGTTCTTC. Protein translation: CSVVLAVGGNEQFF.